One and the same sample provided the 6 T cell receptor beta chains below, sequenced in a study of T-cell reconstitution after alpha-beta-depleted transplantation in children. Unique molecular identifiers were built into the TCRbeta library. One entry per CDR3 protein results from TCRdb running MiXCR on the PCR reads. Here the sample spans some 300,000 distinct CDR3 sequences, over 9% being singletons. The sequences come from PBMCs from the stem cell graft donor, collected from the stem cell graft. These receptors all stem from a human donor who donated a stem cell graft to a child with acute lymphoblastic leukemia.

This clonotype has just a few counts. The chain employs TRBV18 and TRBJ1-1, with 8 bases identical to TRBD1. Germline assignment: CDR1 KGHSH and CDR2 LQKENI. The CDR3 totals 13 residues. Trimming at V came to 3 bases and at J to 5 bases, leaving 2 bases not matched to a gene. CDR3 amino acids: CASSPNRGTEAFF. The CDR3 nucleotides are TGTGCCAGCTCACCGAACAGGGGGACTGAAGCTTTCTTT.

In this sample, this clonotype turned up a few times. The chain carries TRBV21-1 and TRBJ2-7; the DNA was not used to check the table's D call, TRBD2. TRBV21-1 is a listed pseudogene. The CDR3 is 16 amino acids. This CDR3 is CASSKHGGKYAHEQYF. The CDR3 DNA reads TGTGCCAGCAGCAAACACGGCGGGAAGTATGCCCACGAGCAGTACTTC.

In this sample, this clonotype turned up a few times. The V call is TRBV7-6, the J call TRBJ1-1; D call uncertain. The CDR3 is 13 residues long. V dropped 1 base and J dropped 4 bases, with 7 bases sitting between them. The V gene's germline CDR1 is SGHVS and CDR2 FNYEAQ. The CDR3 region has the DNA TGTGCCAGCAGCTTAGGGGCCGCCACTGAAGCTTTCTTT. It codes for CASSLGAATEAFF. The full variable domain, with the rest looked up from reference TRBV7-6 and TRBJ1-1, is GAGVSQSPRYKVTKRGQDVALRCDPISGHVSLYWYRQALGQGPEFLTYFNYEAQQDKSGLPNDRFSAERPEGSISTLTIQRTEQRDSAMYRCASSLGAATEAFFGQGTRLTVV.

The rearrangement uses TRBV5-1 and TRBJ2-1, with D possibly matching TRBD2 (6 bases). Germline V lookup: CDR1 SGHRS, CDR2 YFSETQ. This CDR3 is built from 16 residues. Between the trimmed V and J ends, which lost 2 bases and 3 bases, there was a span of 15 bases. The CDR3 bases are TGCGCCAGCAGCTTAAGTCCCGGGAGTCTCTACAATGAGCAGTTCTTC. It translates to CASSLSPGSLYNEQFF.

This clonotype was observed a few times. V is TRBV4-3 and J is TRBJ2-1; D gene ambiguous. The germline gives CDR1 LGHNA, CDR2 YSLEER. This CDR3 region has 13 residues. The ends were cut back, 0 bases at V and 12 bases at J, with 12 bases in the middle. The CDR3 nucleotides are TGCGCCAGCAGCCAAGATGTGGGGAAGCGGCAGTTCTTC. Protein sequence: CASSQDVGKRQFF.

In its sample, this clonotype was seen a few times. The chain combines TRBV24-1 with TRBJ2-1, with 13 positions matching TRBD2. The CDR3 loop spans 21 amino acids. Germline V gene sequence: CDR1 KGHDR, CDR2 SFDVKD. Trimming removed 4 bases from V and 0 bases from J; junction bases left unmatched: 14. Here the CDR3 reads CATSDLGAPGTSGISYNEQFF. CDR3 nucleotide sequence: TGTGCCACCAGTGACCTGGGTGCGCCCGGGACTAGCGGGATCTCCTACAATGAGCAGTTCTTC.